This T cell receptor (beta chain) was found in a study of blood T cell repertoires in COVID-19. Overall study: COVID-19 samples, acute and convalescent, were from the United States, Italy and Spain.

Here immunoSEQ multiplex PCR was the method, and the copy in TCRdb shows in-frame clones only, minus some. The sample yields some 350,000 clones, 90% seen once. V lost 4 bases and J lost 10, with 19 bases in between. Germline values: CDR1 SGHAT, CDR2 FQNNGV. The CDR3 is made up of 14 amino acids. The source of this sequence is a man aged 18-30 years with active or convalescent COVID-19. Sequenced sample: peripheral blood. The V and J genes are TRBV11-2 and TRBJ1-1; possible D gene TRBD1, 6 bases. The CDR3 coding sequence is TGTGCCAGCAGCTCCTTACAGGGCCTTTGGGGAGCTTTCTTT. Amino acids: CASSSLQGLWGAFF.